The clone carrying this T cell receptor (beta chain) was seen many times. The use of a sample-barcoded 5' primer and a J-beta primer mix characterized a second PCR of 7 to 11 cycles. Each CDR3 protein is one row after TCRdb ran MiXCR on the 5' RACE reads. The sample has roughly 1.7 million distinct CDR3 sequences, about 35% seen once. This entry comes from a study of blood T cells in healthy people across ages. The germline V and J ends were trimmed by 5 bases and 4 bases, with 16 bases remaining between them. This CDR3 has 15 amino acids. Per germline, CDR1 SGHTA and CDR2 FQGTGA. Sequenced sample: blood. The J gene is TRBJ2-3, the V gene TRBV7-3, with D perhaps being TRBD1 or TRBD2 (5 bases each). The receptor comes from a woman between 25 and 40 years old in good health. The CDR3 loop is CASSAFGGNADTQYF. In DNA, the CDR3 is TGTGCCAGCAGCGCCTTTGGGGGAAACGCAGATACGCAGTATTTT.